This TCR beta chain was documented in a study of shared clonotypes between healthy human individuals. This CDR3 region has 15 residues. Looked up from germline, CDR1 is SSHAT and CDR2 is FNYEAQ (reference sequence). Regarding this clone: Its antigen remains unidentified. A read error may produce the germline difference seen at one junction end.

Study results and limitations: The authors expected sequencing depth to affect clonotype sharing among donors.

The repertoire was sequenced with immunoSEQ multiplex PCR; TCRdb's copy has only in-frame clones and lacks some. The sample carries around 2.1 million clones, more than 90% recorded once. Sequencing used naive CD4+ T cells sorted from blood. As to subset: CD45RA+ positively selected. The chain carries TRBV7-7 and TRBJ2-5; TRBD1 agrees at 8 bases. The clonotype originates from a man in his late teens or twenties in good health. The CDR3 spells CASSLSAGGHETQYF. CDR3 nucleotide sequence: TGTGCTAGCAGCTTATCTGCAGGGGGCCATGAGACCCAGTACTTC. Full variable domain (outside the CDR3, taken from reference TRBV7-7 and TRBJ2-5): GAGVSQSPRYKVTKRGQDVTLRCDPISSHATLYWYQQALGQGPEFLTYFNYEAQPDKSGLPSDRFSAERPEGSISTLTIQRTEQRDSAMYRCASSLSAGGHETQYFGPGTRLLVL.